The entry below describes one TCR beta chain. The data stem from a study of blood T cell repertoires in COVID-19. The CDR3 has 12 residues. Per germline, CDR1 MDHEN and CDR2 SYDVKM. Trimming cost V 5 bases and J 12 bases; bases outside gene matches: 8. Only in-frame clones appear in the TCRdb table, and some are missing; sequencing was by immunoSEQ multiplex PCR. The profile shows about 140,000 clones, more than 65% of them singletons. Sequenced sample: peripheral blood. The gene calls are TRBV28 and TRBJ1-1; 8 bases align to TRBD1. The sequence was obtained from a woman aged 60 to 75 with acute or convalescent COVID-19. The DNA of the CDR3 is TGTGCCAGCAGTCGGACGGGGGACAGGCCTTTCTTT. As protein: CASSRTGDRPFF.